This T cell receptor beta chain was sequenced during a study of blood T cell repertoires in COVID-19. Study in general: Researchers got acute and convalescent COVID-19 samples from the United States, Italy and Spain. T cells, B-cell-depleted T cells, or PBMCs provided the cDNA or gDNA that served as material.

Trimming cost V 0 bases and J 14 bases, with 11 bases left between them. Germline V gene sequence: CDR1 SEHNR, CDR2 FQNEAQ (reference sequence). The CDR3 loop spans 13 amino acids. Per the study methods: Reference gene primer amplification in the assay estimated nucleated cell counts. TCRdb's copy holds only in-frame clones and misses some; the assay was immunoSEQ multiplex PCR. Clone size and V and J calls were adopted from that table, with D and trimming inferred from the DNA. The profile covers about 250,000 clones, with approximately 86% appearing a single time and roughly 1.4% taken by the ten largest.

The specimen sequenced was peripheral blood. The J gene is TRBJ1-6, the V gene TRBV7-9; the D is unclear. This sequence originates from a man at least 80 years old with acute or convalescent COVID-19. CDR3 nucleotides: TGTGCCAGCAGCTTAGCGCAGGACTCGGCCCTCCACTTT. It encodes CASSLAQDSALHF. The whole variable domain, remainder taken from reference TRBV7-9 and TRBJ1-6, is DTGVSQNPRHKITKRGQNVTFRCDPISEHNRLYWYRQTLGQGPEFLTYFQNEAQLEKSRLLSDRFSAERPKGSFSTLEIQRTEQGDSAMYLCASSLAQDSALHFGNGTRLTVT.